This T cell receptor beta chain was found in a study of T cells in Graves' hyperthyroidism and ophthalmopathy. PBMCs stemmed from 10 ml fresh peripheral blood. Amplified TCR beta CDR3 regions derived from RNA transcripts. When the TCR CDR3 underwent first-round RT-PCR, the HTBI primer set was used. TCRdb passed the multiplex PCR reads through MiXCR, listing each CDR3 protein once. The table includes some 490,000 distinct CDR3 sequences, about 20% detected once. The sample holds a few counts of this clonotype. Its antigen is currently unknown. Study-level results: Blood also carried most thyroid clonotypes expanded above 0.001.

Sequencing input: blood. This clonotype was sampled from a woman aged 65 to 85 with Graves' ophthalmopathy.

The DNA for the CDR3 is TGTGCCAGCAGCCAAGTCAAGGGCGAGCAGTACTTC. It translates to CASSQVKGEQYF. J is TRBJ2-7 and V is TRBV3-1, with D unclear. The CDR3 length is 12 residues. V lost 1 base to trimming and J lost 6 bases, with 7 bases between them. CDR1 and CDR2 from the germline V gene are LGHDT and YNNKEL (reference sequence).